This T cell receptor beta chain originates from a study of T cells after yellow fever vaccination. Study-wide background: When fractions had low cell numbers, they were prepared with SMART-Seq v4 Ultra Low Input.

V was clipped by 1 base and J by 5 bases, with 22 bases between them. CDR3 size: 17 residues. CDR1 is SGHRS and CDR2 is YFSETQ in the germline V gene. Study-wide results and caveats: When the response was secondary, it was weaker but reached its peak faster, day 5 versus 15. Clones that expanded after primary vaccination mostly reappeared after the booster (roughly 97% CD4, 70% to 90% CD8).

At least ten counts were recorded for this clonotype. The antigen remains unidentified. TCR cDNA was made by 5'RACE template switching, adding a universal primer site and UMIs. TCRdb re-derived calls from the 5' RACE reads in MiXCR, one entry per CDR3 protein. The table lists about 50,000 distinct CDR3 sequences, 6% to 8% of them singletons, with over 25% in the top ten. The material was CD8+ T cells sorted from PBMCs, obtained around 16 days after the first yellow fever vaccination. The genes are TRBV5-1 and TRBJ2-7; D possibly matches TRBD1 or TRBD2 (6 bases each). This clonotype originated in a man younger than 30 who received the YFV17D yellow fever vaccine. The CDR3 nucleotides read TGCGCCAGCAGCTTGAAGTCACAGGGAGGAACAGAGAACGAGCAGTACTTC. Residues: CASSLKSQGGTENEQYF.